This T cell receptor beta chain was recovered during a study of blood T cells in healthy people across ages. Findings of the study overall: Without sorted subsets, naive and antigen-experienced compartments could not be conclusively compared. Per million T cells, TCR beta diversity dropped about linearly as age rose. Researchers report that TCR beta diversity correlated strongly with naive T cell percentage.

The authors ran a second PCR of about 6 to 11 cycles using a sample-barcoded 5' primer and a J-beta primer mix. Each CDR3 protein is one row after TCRdb ran MiXCR on the 5' RACE reads. The table records more than 800,000 distinct CDR3 sequences, roughly 45% of them present only once. With regard to this clonotype: Its cognate antigen is unknown.

Extraction of total RNA produced a minimum of 5.5 micrograms from each sample. V was cut by 3 bases and J by 7 bases, with 13 bases left in between. The germline V gene has CDR1 SGHTA and CDR2 FQGNSA. CDR3 length equals 13 residues. The V call is TRBV7-2, the J call TRBJ2-7, with D unresolved. Sequenced input: blood. The clonotype comes from a woman aged 55-69 years in good health. The CDR3 coding sequence is TGTGCCAGCAGCTTGATTCCGGTCCATGAGCAGTACTTC. It specifies CASSLIPVHEQYF.